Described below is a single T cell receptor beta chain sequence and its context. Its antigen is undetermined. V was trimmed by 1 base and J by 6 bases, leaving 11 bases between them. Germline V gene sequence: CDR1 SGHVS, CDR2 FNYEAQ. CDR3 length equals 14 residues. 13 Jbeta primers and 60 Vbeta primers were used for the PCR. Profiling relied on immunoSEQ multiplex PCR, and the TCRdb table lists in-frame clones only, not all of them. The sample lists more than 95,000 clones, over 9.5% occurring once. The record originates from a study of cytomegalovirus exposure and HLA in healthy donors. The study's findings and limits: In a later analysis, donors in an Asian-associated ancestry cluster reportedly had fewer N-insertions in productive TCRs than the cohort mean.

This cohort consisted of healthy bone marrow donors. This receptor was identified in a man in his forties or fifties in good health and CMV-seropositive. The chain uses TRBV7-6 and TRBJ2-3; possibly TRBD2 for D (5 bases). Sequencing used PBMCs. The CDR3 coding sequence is TGTGCCAGCAGCTTAGGCGGGCCTGGGGATACGCAGTATTTT. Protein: CASSLGGPGDTQYF.